This entry lists 11 T cell receptor beta chains sequenced from one sample in a study of blood T cell repertoires in COVID-19. Repertoires were generated with immunoSEQ multiplex PCR, while TCRdb's copy carries only in-frame clones and drops some. The sample shows fewer than 500,000 clones, roughly four fifths of them seen only once. The sample was peripheral blood. Receptor source: a human donor with acute or convalescent COVID-19. The donor label of this sample is uncertain.

This rearrangement joins TRBV18 to TRBJ1-1; 8 bases agree with TRBD1. With 1 base clipped from V and 3 bases from J, the junction kept 4 bases outside the gene matches. Per the germline V gene, CDR1 is KGHSH and CDR2 is LQKENI. The CDR3 is 15 residues long. The DNA for the CDR3 is TGTGCCAGCTCACCACACAGGGGGTTTGACACTGAAGCTTTCTTT. This codes for CASSPHRGFDTEAFF.

The chain links TRBV19 to TRBJ2-7; D is unclear. The CDR3 spans 14 residues. Germline assignment: CDR1 LNHDA and CDR2 SQIVND (reference sequence). The V end lost 1 base, the J end lost 0 bases, and 7 bases lay between the germline ends. Here the CDR3 DNA reads TGTGCCAGTAGTATAGCCCAGAACTCCTACGAGCAGTACTTC. Translation: CASSIAQNSYEQYF.

The J gene is TRBJ1-1, the V gene TRBV6-1; D is uncertain. The V end was cut by 3 bases, the J end by 6 bases, with 14 bases between. The germline CDR1 and CDR2 sequences are MNHNS and SASEGT. The length of the CDR3 is 14 residues. The CDR3 DNA reads TGTGCCAGCAGTGACCGAGGGTGGGATCCTGAAGCTTTCTTT. Translating gives CASSDRGWDPEAFF.

The table lists this clone with a few counts. The rearrangement links TRBV29-1 to TRBJ1-1; D remains ambiguous. Between the trimmed V and J ends, which lost 5 bases and 8 bases, there was a span of 21 bases. Germline V lookup: CDR1 SQVTM, CDR2 ANQGSEA. This CDR3 has 14 residues. CDR3 sequence: CSVTRWGGLMEAFF. The CDR3 nucleotides are TGCAGCGTTACGAGATGGGGAGGGTTGATGGAAGCTTTCTTT. Supplemented by reference TRBV29-1 and TRBJ1-1, the full variable domain reads SAVISQKPSRDICQRGTSLTIQCQVDSQVTMMFWYRQQPGQSLTLIATANQGSEATYESGFVIDKFPISRPNLTFSTLTVSNMSPEDSSIYLCSVTRWGGLMEAFFGQGTRLTVV.

The J gene is TRBJ2-6, the V gene TRBV18, with a tentative D call TRBD1 (5 bases). The CDR3 is made up of 15 amino acids. The V end lost 4 bases, the J end lost 2 bases, and 9 bases lay between the germline ends. Germline values: CDR1 KGHSH, CDR2 LQKENI. Written as DNA, the CDR3 is TGTGCCAGCTCACAGGGGCTCCCTGGGGCCAACGTCCTGACTTTC. Protein product: CASSQGLPGANVLTF. The entire variable domain, with the rest obtained from reference TRBV18 and TRBJ2-6, is as follows: NAGVMQNPRHLVRRRGQEARLRCSPMKGHSHVYWYRQLPEEGLKFMVYLQKENIIDESGMPKERFSAEFPKEGPSILRIQQVVRGDSAAYFCASSQGLPGANVLTFGAGSRLTVL.

The J gene is TRBJ1-2, the V gene TRBV28; the match to TRBD1 covers 7 bases. CDR3 length: 14 amino acids. V was pared by 6 bases and J by 8 bases, with 12 bases of the junction left unmatched. The germline CDR1 and CDR2 sequences are MDHEN and SYDVKM. As DNA, the CDR3 is TGTGCCAGCAGACGGGGACAGATTGGTGACGGCTACACCTTC. Translation: CASRRGQIGDGYTF.

The genes are TRBV30 and TRBJ1-6; TRBD1 matches at 7 bases. The ends lost 3 bases at V and 8 bases at J; junction bases unmatched: 13. The germline CDR1 and CDR2 sequences are GTSNPN and SVGIG (reference sequence). This CDR3 comprises 16 residues. The CDR3 loop is CAWSGQAHLTDSPLHF. In DNA form, the CDR3 reads TGTGCCTGGAGCGGACAGGCCCACTTAACCGATTCACCCCTCCACTTT.

The chain combines TRBV2 with TRBJ1-1, with D perhaps TRBD1 (6 bases). Per germline, CDR1 SNHLY and CDR2 FYNNEI. V was pared by 6 bases and J by 5 bases, with 16 bases between. There are 14 residues in the CDR3. CDR3: CASRSIQGRTEAFF. The CDR3 DNA follows: TGTGCCAGCAGATCTATACAGGGAAGAACTGAAGCTTTCTTT. Filled out from reference TRBV2 and TRBJ1-1, the complete variable domain reads EPEVTQTPSHQVTQMGQEVILRCVPISNHLYFYWYRQILGQKVEFLVSFYNNEISEKSEIFDDQFSVERPDGSNFTLKIRSTKLEDSAMYFCASRSIQGRTEAFFGQGTRLTVV.

The J gene is TRBJ1-5, the V gene TRBV6-5; 8 nucleotides agree with TRBD1. Losses at the gene ends were 10 bases for V and 3 bases for J; bases not matched to a gene: 8. CDR3 length equals 14 residues. The germline V gene has CDR1 MNHEY and CDR2 SVGAGI. The CDR3 DNA sequence: TGTGCCACCTTACGGACAGGGTTCAATCAGCCCCAGCATTTT. This codes for CATLRTGFNQPQHF.

The rearrangement links TRBV18 to TRBJ2-1, with 8 nucleotides matching TRBD2. Per the germline V gene, CDR1 is KGHSH and CDR2 is LQKENI. The CDR3 has 16 residues. J was trimmed by 9 bases and V by 3 bases; bases with no gene match: 13. CDR3 residues: CASSPPSGTRSREQFF. CDR3 DNA sequence: TGTGCCAGCTCACCTCCCTCAGGGACTAGAAGCCGTGAGCAGTTCTTC.

Written as DNA, the CDR3 is TGTGCCAGCAGCCAATGGTTGACTAGCGGGAACTACGAGCAGTACTTC. This sequence encodes CASSQWLTSGNYEQYF. The chain combines TRBV3-1 (or the pseudogene TRBV3-2) with TRBJ2-7, with 11 positions matching TRBD2. The germline CDR1 and CDR2 sequences are LGHDT and YNNKEL (reference sequence). The CDR3 length is 16 residues. Germline trimming cut 2 bases from V and 3 bases from J; bases unmatched to any gene: 6.